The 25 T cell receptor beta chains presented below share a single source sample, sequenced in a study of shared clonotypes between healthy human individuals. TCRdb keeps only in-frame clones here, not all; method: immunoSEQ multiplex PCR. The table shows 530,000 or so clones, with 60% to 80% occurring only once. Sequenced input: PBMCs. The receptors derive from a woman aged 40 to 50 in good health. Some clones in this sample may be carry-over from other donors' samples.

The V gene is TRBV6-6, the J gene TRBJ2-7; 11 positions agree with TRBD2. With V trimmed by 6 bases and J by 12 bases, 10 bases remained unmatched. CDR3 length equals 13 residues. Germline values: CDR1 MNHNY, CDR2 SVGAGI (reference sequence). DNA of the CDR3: TGTGCCAGCAGCACGATGACTAGCGGGATACGGTACTTC. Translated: CASSTMTSGIRYF.

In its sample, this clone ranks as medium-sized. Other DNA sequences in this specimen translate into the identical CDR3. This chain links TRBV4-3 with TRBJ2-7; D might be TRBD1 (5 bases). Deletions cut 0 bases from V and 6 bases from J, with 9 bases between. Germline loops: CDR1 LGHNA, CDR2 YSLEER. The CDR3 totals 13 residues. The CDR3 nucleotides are TGCGCCAGCAGCCAAGATTGGGGCGTCGAGCAGTACTTC. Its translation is CASSQDWGVEQYF.

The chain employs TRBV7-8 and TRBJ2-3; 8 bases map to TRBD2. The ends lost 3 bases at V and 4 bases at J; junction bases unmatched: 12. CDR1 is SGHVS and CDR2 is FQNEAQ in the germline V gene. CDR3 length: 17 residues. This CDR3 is CASSFRGTSGGADTQYF. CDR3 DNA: TGTGCCAGCAGCTTCCGTGGGACTAGTGGAGGCGCAGATACGCAGTATTTT.

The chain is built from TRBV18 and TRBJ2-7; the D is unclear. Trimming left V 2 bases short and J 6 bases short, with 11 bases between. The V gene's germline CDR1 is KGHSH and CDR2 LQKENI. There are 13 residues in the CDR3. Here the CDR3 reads CASSPSGSGEQYF. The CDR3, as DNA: TGTGCCAGCTCACCATCAGGATCGGGCGAGCAGTACTTC.

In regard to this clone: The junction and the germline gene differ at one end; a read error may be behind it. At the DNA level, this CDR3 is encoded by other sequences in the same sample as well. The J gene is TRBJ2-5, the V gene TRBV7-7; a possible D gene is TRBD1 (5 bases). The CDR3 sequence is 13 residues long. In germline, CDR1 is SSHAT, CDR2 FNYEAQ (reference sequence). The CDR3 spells CASSSVRGETQYF. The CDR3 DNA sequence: TGTGCTAGCAGTTCAGTTAGGGGAGAGACCCAGTACTTC.

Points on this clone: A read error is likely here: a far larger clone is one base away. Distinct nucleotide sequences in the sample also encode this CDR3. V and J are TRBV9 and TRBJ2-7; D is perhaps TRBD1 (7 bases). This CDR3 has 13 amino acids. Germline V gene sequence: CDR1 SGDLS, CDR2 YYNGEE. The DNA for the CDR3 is TGCGCCAGCAGCGTAGGAGGGGGCGGCGAGCAGTACTTC. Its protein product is CASSVGGGGEQYF.

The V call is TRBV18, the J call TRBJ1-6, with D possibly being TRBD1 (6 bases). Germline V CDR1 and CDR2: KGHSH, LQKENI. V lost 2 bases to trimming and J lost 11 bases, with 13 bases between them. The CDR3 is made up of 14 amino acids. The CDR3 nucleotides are TGTGCCAGCTCACCAGGGCAGGGGCTCGCACCCCTCCACTTT. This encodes CASSPGQGLAPLHF.

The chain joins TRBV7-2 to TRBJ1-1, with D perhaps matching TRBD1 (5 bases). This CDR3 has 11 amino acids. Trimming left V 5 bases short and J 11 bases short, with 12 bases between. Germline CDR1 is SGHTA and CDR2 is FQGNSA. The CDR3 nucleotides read TGTGCCAGCAGCCCCGACAGTAAGGCTTTCTTT. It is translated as CASSPDSKAFF. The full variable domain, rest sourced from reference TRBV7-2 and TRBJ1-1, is GAGVSQSPSNKVTEKGKDVELRCDPISGHTALYWYRQSLGQGLEFLIYFQGNSAPDKSGLPSDRFSAERTGGSVSTLTIQRTQQEDSAVYLCASSPDSKAFFGQGTRLTVV.

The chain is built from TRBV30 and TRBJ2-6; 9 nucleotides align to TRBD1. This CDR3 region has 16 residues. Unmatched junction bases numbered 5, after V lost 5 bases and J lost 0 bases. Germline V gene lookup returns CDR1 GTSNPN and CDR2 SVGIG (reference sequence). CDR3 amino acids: CAWGQGILSGANVLTF. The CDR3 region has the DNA TGTGCCTGGGGACAGGGGATACTCTCTGGGGCCAACGTCCTGACTTTC.

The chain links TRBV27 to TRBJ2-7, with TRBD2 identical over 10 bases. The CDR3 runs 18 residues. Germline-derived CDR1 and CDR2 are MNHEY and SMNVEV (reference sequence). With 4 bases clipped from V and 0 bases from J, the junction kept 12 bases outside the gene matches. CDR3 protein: CASSSRILLAGTSYEQYF. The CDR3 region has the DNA TGTGCCAGCAGTTCGCGGATCTTACTAGCGGGGACCTCCTACGAGCAGTACTTC.

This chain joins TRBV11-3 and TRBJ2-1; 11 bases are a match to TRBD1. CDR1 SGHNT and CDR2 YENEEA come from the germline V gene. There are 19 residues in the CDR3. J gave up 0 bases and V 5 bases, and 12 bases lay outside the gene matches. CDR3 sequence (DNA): TGTGCCAGCAGCATGGGACAGGGGGATGTGGGGAGCTCCTACAATGAGCAGTTCTTC. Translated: CASSMGQGDVGSSYNEQFF.

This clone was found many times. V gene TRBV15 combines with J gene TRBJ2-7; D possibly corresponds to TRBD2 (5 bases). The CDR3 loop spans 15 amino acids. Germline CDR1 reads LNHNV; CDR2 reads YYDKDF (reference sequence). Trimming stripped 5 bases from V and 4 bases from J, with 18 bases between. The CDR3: CATSPGWPGKYEQYF. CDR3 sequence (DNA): TGTGCCACCAGCCCCGGGTGGCCGGGGAAGTACGAGCAGTACTTC.

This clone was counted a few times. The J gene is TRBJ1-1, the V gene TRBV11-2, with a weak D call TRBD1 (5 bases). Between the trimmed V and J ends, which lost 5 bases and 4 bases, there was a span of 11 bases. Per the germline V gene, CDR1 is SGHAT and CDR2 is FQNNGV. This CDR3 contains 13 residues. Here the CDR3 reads CASSTAGGTEAFF. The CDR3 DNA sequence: TGTGCCAGCAGCACCGCGGGGGGCACTGAAGCTTTCTTT.

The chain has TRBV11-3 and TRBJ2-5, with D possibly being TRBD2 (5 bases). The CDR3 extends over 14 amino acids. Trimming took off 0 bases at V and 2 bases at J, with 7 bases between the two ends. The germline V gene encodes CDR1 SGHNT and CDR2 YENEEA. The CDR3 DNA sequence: TGTGCCAGCAGCTTAGAGGGGAGTCAAGAGACCCAGTACTTC. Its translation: CASSLEGSQETQYF.

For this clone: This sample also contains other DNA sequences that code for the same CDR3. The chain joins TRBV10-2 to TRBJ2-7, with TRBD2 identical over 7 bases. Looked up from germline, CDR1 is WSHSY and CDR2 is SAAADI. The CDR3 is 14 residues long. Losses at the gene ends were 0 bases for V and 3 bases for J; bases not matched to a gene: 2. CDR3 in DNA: TGCGCCAGCAGTGAGTCGGGGGGGAGCTACGAGCAGTACTTC. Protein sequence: CASSESGGSYEQYF.

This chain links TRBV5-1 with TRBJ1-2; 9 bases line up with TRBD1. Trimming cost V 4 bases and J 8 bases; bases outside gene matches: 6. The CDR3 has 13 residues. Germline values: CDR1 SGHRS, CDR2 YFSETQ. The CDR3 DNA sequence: TGCGCCAGCAGCCCGCCGGACAGGGGCGGCTACACCTTC. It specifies CASSPPDRGGYTF.

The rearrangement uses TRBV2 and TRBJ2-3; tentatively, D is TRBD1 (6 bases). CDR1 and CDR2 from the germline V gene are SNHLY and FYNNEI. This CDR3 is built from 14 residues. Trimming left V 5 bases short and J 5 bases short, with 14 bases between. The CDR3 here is CASSFGGAGDTQYF. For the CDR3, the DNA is TGTGCCAGCAGTTTTGGGGGCGCGGGAGATACGCAGTATTTT.

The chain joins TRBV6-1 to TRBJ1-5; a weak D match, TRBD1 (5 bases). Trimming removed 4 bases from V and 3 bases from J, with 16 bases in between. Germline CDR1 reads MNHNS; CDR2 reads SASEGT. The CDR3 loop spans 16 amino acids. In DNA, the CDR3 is TGTGCCAGCAGTGTTATAGGGGATTTAAACAATCAGCCCCAGCATTTT. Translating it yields CASSVIGDLNNQPQHF.

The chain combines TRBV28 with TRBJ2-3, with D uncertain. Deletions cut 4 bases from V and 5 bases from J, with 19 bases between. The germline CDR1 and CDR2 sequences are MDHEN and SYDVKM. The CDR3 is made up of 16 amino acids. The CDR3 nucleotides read TGTGCCAGCAGTTCGCCCGACGGATTTTCCGGAGATACGCAGTATTTT. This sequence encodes CASSSPDGFSGDTQYF.

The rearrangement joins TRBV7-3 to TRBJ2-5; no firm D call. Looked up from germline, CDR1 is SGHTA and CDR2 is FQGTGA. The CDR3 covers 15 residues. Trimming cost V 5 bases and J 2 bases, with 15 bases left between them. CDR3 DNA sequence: TGTGCCAGCAGCCCCTCGGGCCAGCCACAAGAGACCCAGTACTTC. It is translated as CASSPSGQPQETQYF.

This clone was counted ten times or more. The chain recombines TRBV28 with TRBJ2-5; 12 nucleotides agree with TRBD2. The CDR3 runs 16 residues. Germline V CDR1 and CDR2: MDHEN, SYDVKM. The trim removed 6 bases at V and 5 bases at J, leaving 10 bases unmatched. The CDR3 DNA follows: TGTGCCAGCAGCGACGCCCTAGCGGGAGGGATCGAGACCCAGTACTTC. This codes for CASSDALAGGIETQYF. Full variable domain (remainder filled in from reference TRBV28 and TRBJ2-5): DVKVTQSSRYLVKRTGEKVFLECVQDMDHENMFWYRQDPGLGLRLIYFSYDVKMKEKGDIPEGYSVSREKKERFSLILESASTNQTSMYLCASSDALAGGIETQYFGPGTRLLVL.

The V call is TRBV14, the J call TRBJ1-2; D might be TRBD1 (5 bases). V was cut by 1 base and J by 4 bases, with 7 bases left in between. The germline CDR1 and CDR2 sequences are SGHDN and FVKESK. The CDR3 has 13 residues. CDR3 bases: TGTGCCAGCAGCCAAGGGACAACCTATGGCTACACCTTC. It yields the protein CASSQGTTYGYTF.

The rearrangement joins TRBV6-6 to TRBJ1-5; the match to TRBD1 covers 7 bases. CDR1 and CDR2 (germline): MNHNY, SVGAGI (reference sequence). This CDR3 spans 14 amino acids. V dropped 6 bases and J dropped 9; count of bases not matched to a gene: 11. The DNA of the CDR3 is TGTGCCAGCAGCACCCAGGACAGGTTTACGCCCCAGCATTTT. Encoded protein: CASSTQDRFTPQHF.

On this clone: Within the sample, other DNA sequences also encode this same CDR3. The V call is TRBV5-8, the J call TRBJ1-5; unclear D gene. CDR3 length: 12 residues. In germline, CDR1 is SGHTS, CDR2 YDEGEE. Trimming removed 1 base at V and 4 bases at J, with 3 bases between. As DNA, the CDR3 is TGTGCCAGCAGCTTGCGTAATCAGCCCCAGCATTTT. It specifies CASSLRNQPQHF.

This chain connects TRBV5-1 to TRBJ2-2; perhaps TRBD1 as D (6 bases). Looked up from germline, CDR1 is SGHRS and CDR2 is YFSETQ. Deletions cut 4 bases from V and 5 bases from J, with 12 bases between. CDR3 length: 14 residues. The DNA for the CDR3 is TGCGCCAGCAGCATAACACAGGGTACCGGGGAGCTGTTTTTT. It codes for CASSITQGTGELFF.